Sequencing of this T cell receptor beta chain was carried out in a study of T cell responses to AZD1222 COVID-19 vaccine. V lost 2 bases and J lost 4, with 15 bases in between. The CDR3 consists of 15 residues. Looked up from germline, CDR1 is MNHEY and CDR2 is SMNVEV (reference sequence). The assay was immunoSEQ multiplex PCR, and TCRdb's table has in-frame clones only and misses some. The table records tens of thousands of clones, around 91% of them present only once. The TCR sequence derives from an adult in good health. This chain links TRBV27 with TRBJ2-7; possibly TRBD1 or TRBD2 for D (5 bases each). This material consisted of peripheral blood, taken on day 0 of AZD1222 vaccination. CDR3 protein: CASSLDPGPTYEQYF. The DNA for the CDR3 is TGTGCCAGCAGTTTAGATCCGGGACCCACTTACGAGCAGTACTTC.